This TCR beta chain derives from a study of blood T cell repertoires in COVID-19. As for the study in general: Donors in the United States, Italy and Spain gave samples during acute or convalescent COVID-19.

Profiling relied on immunoSEQ multiplex PCR, and the TCRdb table lists in-frame clones only, not all of them. The table lists about 110,000 clones, 65% to 80% of them singletons. Germline V gene lookup returns CDR1 SGDLS and CDR2 YYNGEE. Trimming shortened V by 0 bases and J by 5 bases, and 9 bases separated the two germline ends. The CDR3 loop spans 13 amino acids. Sequences were obtained from peripheral blood. The receptor's source is a middle-aged woman with acute or convalescent COVID-19. This chain joins TRBV9 and TRBJ2-7, with D tentatively TRBD1 (5 bases). CDR3 loop: CASSVEGLDEQYF. In DNA form, the CDR3 reads TGTGCCAGCAGCGTAGAGGGGCTCGACGAGCAGTACTTC.